This T cell receptor (beta chain) derives from a study of blood T cell repertoires in COVID-19. Repertoires were generated with immunoSEQ multiplex PCR, while TCRdb's copy carries only in-frame clones and drops some. Among about 45,000 clones listed, nearly 90% were seen once. In this sample, this clone turned up once. There are 17 residues in the CDR3. The trim removed 3 bases at V and 3 bases at J, leaving 5 bases unmatched. Germline V gives CDR1 SGHVS, CDR2 FNYEAQ. Sequencing was performed on peripheral blood. This chain joins TRBV7-6 and TRBJ2-2; 12 bases match TRBD2. The receptor was isolated from a human donor in a cohort sampled during active COVID-19. The CDR3 region has the DNA TGTGCCAGCAGCTTGGCTAGCGGGAGGGCCCACACCGGGGAGCTGTTTTTT. Translating it yields CASSLASGRAHTGELFF.